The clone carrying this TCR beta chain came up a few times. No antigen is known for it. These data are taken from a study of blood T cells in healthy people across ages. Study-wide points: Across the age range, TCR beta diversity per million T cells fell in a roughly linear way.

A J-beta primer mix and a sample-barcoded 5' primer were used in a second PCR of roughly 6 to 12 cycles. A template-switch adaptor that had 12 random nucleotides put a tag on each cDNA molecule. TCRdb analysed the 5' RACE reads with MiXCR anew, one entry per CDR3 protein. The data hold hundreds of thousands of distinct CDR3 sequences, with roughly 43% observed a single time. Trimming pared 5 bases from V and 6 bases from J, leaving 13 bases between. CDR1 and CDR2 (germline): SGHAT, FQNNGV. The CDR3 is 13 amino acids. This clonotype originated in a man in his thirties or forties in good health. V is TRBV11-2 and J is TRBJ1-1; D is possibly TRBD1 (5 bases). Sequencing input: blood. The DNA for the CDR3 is TGTGCCAGCAGCGTGGGGGTGACGGCTGAAGCTTTCTTT. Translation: CASSVGVTAEAFF.